What follows describes a single T cell receptor beta chain. V lost 0 bases, J lost 4 bases, and 10 bases lay in between. This CDR3 region has 15 residues. Per germline, CDR1 SGHRS and CDR2 YFSETQ. These data are taken from a study of T cells after yellow fever vaccination. A single record per CDR3 protein comes from TCRdb applying MiXCR to the 5' RACE reads. Among 300,000 to 350,000 distinct CDR3 sequences listed, approximately 11% were seen once. The source material was CD4+ T cells sorted from PBMCs, sampled 45 days after the yellow fever booster vaccination. The TCR sequence derives from a man aged 18 to 35 who received the YFV17D yellow fever vaccine. The V and J genes are TRBV5-1 and TRBJ2-2; D is uncertain. CDR3 in DNA: TGCGCCAGCAGCTTGGATCCAGGCCTCACCGGGGAGCTGTTTTTT. Protein: CASSLDPGLTGELFF.